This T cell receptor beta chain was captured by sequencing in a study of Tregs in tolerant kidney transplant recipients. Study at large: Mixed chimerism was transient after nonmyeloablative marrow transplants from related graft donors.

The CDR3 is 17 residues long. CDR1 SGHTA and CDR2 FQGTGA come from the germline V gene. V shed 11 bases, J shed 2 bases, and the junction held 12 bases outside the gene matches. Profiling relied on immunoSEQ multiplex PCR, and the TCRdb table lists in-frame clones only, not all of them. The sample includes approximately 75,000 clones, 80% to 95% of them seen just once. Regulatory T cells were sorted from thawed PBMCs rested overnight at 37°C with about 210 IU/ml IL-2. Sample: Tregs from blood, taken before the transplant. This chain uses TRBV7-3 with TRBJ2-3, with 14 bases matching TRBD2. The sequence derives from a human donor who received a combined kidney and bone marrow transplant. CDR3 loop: CALGTSGRKISTDTQYF. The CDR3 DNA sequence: TGTGCCCTTGGGACTAGCGGGAGAAAAATTTCCACAGATACGCAGTATTTT.